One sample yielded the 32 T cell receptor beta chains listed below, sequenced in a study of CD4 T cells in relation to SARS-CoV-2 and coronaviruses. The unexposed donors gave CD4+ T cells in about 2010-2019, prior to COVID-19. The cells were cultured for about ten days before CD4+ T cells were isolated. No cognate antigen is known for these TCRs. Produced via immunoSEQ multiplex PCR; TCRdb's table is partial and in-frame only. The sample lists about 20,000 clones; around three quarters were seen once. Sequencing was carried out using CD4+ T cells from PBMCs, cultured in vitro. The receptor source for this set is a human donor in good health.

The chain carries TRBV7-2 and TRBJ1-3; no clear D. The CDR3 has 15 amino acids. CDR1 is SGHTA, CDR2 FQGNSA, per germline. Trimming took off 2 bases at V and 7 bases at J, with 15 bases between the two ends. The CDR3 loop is CASSLSREARNTIYF. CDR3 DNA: TGTGCCAGCAGCTTAAGTCGAGAGGCACGGAACACCATATATTTT.

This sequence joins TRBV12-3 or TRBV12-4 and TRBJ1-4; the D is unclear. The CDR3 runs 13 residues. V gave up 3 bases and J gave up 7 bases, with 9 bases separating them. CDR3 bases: TGTGCCAGCAGTTTTGGAGGGCCTGAAAAACTGTTTTTT. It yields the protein CASSFGGPEKLFF.

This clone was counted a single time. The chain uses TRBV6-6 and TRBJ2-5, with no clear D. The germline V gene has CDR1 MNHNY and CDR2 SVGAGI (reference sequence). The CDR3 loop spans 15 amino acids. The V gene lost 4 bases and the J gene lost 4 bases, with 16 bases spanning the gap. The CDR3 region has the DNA TGTGCCAGCAGTTCACCCCCCCACGGAACAGAGACCCAGTACTTC. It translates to CASSSPPHGTETQYF.

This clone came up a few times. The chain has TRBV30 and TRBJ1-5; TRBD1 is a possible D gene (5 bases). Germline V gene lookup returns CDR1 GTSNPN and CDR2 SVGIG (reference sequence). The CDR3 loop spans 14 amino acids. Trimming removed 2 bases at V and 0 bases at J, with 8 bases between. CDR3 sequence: CAWSPTDSNQPQHF. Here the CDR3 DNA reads TGTGCCTGGAGTCCGACAGATAGCAATCAGCCCCAGCATTTT.

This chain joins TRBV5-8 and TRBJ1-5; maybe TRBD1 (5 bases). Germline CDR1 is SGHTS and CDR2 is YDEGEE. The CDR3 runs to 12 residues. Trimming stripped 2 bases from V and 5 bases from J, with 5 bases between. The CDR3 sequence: CASSFRDQPQHF. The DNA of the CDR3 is TGTGCCAGCAGCTTCAGGGATCAGCCCCAGCATTTT.

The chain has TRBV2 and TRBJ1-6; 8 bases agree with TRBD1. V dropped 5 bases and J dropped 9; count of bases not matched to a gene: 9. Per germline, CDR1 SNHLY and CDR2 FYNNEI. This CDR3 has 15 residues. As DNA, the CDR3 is TGTGCCAGCAGTACGACAGGGGTGGGAGGTTCACCCCTCCACTTT. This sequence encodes CASSTTGVGGSPLHF.

CDR3 sequence reads: CASSFLTVNTGELFF. Here the CDR3 DNA reads TGCGCCAGCAGCTTCCTGACAGTGAACACCGGGGAGCTGTTTTTT. The chain uses TRBV5-1 and TRBJ2-2, with a tentative D call TRBD1 (5 bases). This CDR3 contains 15 residues. CDR1 SGHRS and CDR2 YFSETQ come from the germline V gene. The ends were cut back, 2 bases at V and 1 base at J, with 9 bases in the middle.

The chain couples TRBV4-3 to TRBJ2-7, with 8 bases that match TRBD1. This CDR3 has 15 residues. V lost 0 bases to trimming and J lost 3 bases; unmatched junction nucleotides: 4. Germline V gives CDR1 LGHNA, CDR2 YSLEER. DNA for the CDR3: TGCGCCAGCAGCCAAGATGCAGGGGGCTACTACGAGCAGTACTTC. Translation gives CASSQDAGGYYEQYF.

CDR3 DNA: TGCGCCAGCAGCGATACAGGGTCTTCTGGGGCCAACGTCCTGACTTTC. This translates into CASSDTGSSGANVLTF. The chain couples TRBV4-3 to TRBJ2-6, with a weak D call TRBD1 (6 bases). Germline V gene data show CDR1 as LGHNA and CDR2 as YSLEER. This CDR3 comprises 16 residues. Trimming cost V 5 bases and J 1 base, with 12 bases left between them.

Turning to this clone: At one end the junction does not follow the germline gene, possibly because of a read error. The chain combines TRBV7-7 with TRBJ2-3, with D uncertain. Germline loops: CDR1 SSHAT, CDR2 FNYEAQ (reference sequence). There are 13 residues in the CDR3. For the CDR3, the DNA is TGTGCTAGCAGCTTAGACGGCACAGATACGCAGTATTTT. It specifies CASSLDGTDTQYF.

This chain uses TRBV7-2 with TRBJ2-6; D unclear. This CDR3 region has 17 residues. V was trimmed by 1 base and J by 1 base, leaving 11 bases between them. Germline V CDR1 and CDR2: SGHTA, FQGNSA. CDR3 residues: CASSLVPTLSGANVLTF. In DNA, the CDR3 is TGTGCCAGCAGCTTAGTGCCAACCCTTTCTGGGGCCAACGTCCTGACTTTC.

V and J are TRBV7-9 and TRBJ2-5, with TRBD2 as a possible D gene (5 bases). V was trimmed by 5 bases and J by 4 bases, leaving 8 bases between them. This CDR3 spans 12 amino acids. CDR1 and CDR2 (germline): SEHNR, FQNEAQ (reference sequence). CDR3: CASSRGGETQYF. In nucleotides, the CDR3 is TGTGCCAGCAGCCGGGGTGGAGAGACCCAGTACTTC.

The CDR3 here is CASSQVLASPKTQYF. The DNA for the CDR3 is TGTGCCAGCAGCCAAGTCCTAGCCAGCCCCAAGACCCAGTACTTC. This sequence joins TRBV3-1 (or the pseudogene TRBV3-2) and TRBJ2-5, with a tentative D call TRBD2 (5 bases). Germline CDR1 and CDR2: LGHDT and YNNKEL (reference sequence). Trimming took off 1 base at V and 6 bases at J, with 15 bases between the two ends. The CDR3 loop spans 15 amino acids.

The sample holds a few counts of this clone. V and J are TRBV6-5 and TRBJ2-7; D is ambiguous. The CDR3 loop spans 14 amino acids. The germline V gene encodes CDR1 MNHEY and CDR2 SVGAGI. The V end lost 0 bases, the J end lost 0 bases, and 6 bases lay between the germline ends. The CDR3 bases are TGTGCCAGCAGTTACTCGAGTCCCTCCTACGAGCAGTACTTC. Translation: CASSYSSPSYEQYF.

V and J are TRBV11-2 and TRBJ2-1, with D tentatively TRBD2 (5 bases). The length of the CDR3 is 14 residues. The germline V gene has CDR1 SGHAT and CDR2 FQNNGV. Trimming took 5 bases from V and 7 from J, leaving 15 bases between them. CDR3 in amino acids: CASSPLGGRNEQFF. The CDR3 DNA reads TGTGCCAGCAGCCCCCTAGGAGGCAGGAATGAGCAGTTCTTC.

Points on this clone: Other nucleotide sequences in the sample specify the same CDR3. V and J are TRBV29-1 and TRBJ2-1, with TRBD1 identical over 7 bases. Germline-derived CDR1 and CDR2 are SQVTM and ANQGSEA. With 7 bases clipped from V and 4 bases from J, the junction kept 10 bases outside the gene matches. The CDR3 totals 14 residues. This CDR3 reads CSEIRDSSYNEQFF. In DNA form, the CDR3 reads TGCAGCGAGATCCGGGACAGCTCTTACAATGAGCAGTTCTTC.

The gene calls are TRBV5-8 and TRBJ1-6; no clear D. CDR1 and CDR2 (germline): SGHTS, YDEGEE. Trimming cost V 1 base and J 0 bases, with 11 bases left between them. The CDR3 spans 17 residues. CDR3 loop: CASSLWGGSSYNSPLHF. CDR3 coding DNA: TGTGCCAGCAGCTTGTGGGGTGGAAGCTCCTATAATTCACCCCTCCACTTT.

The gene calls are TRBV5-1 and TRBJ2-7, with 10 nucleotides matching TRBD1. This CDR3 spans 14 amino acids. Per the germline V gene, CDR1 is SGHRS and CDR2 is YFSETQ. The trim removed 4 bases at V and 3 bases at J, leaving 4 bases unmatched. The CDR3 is CASSVGTGVYEQYF. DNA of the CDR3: TGCGCCAGCAGCGTGGGGACAGGGGTCTACGAGCAGTACTTC.

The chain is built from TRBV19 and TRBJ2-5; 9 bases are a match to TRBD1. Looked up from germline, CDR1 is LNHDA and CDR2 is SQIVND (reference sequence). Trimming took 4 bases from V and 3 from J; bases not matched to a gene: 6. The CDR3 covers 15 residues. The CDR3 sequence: CASSTRDRAKETQYF. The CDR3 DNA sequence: TGTGCCAGTAGTACCCGGGACAGGGCGAAAGAGACCCAGTACTTC.

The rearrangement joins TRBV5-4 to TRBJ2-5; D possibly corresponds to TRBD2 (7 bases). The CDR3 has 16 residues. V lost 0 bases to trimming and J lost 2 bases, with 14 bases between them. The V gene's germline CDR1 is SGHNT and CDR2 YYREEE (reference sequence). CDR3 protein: CASSLGWGGAQETQYF. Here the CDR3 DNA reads TGTGCCAGCAGCTTGGGCTGGGGGGGGGCACAAGAGACCCAGTACTTC.

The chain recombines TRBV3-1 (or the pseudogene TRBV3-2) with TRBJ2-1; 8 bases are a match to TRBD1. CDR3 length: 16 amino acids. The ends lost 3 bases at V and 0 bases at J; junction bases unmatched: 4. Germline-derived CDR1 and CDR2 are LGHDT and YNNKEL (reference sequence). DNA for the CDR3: TGTGCCAGCAGCCATCAGGGGGCCCACTCCTACAATGAGCAGTTCTTC. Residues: CASSHQGAHSYNEQFF.

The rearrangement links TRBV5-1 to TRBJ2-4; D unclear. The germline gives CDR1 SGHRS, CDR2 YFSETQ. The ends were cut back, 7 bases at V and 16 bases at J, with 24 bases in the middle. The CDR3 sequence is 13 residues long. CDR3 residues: CASSPPSSPDVYF. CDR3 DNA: TGCGCCAGCTCCCCCCCCAGCAGCCCGGATGTCTACTTC. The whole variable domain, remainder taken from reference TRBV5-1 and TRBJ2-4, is KAGVTQTPRYLIKTRGQQVTLSCSPISGHRSVSWYQQTPGQGLQFLFEYFSETQRNKGNFPGRFSGRQFSNSRSEMNVSTLELGDSALYLCASSPPSSPDVYFGAGTRLSVL.

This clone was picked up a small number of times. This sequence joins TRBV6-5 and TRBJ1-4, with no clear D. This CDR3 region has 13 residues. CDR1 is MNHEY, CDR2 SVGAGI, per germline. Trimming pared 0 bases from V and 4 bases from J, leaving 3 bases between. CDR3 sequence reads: CASSYSDNEKLFF. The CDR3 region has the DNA TGTGCCAGCAGTTACTCAGATAATGAAAAACTGTTTTTT.

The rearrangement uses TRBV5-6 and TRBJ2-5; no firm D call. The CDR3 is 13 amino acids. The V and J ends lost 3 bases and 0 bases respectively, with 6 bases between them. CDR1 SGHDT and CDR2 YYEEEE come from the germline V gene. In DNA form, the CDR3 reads TGTGCCAGCAGCTCTTATGACCAAGAGACCCAGTACTTC. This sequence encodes CASSSYDQETQYF.

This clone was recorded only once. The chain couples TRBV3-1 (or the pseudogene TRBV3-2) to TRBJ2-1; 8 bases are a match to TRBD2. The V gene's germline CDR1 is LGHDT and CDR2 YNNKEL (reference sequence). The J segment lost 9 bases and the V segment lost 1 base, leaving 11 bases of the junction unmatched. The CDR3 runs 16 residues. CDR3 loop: CASSQGVGGLVGEQFF. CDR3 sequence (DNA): TGTGCCAGCAGCCAAGGGGTTGGGGGACTAGTTGGTGAGCAGTTCTTC.

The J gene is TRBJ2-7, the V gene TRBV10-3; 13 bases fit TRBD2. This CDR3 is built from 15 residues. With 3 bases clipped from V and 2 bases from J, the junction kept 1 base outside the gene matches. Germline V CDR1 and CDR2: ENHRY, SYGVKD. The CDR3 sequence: CAISELAGGPYEQYF. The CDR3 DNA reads TGTGCCATCAGTGAACTAGCGGGGGGGCCCTACGAGCAGTACTTC.

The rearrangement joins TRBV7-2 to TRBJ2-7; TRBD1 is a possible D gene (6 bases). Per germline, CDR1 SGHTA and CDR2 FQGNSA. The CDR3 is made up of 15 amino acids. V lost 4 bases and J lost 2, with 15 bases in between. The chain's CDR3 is CASSSRWQGPYEQYF. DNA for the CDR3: TGTGCCAGCAGCTCTCGGTGGCAGGGGCCCTACGAGCAGTACTTC.

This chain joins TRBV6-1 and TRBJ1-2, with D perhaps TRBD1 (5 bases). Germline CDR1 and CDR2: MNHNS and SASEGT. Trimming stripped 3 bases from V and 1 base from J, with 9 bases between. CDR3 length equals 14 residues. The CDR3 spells CASSEPGNNYGYTF. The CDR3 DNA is TGTGCCAGCAGTGAGCCAGGGAATAACTATGGCTACACCTTC.

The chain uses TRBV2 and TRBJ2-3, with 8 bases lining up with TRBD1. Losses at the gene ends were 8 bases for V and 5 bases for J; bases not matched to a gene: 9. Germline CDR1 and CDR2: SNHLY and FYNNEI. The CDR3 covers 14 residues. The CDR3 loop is CASGARDRRDTQYF. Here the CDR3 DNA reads TGTGCCAGCGGGGCTCGGGACAGGAGAGATACGCAGTATTTT.

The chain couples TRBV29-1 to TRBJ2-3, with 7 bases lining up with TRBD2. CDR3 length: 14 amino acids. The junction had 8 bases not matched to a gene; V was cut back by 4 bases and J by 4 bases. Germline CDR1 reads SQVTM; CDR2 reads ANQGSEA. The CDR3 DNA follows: TGCAGCGTTGGACTAGCCCTTGTGTCAGATACGCAGTATTTT. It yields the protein CSVGLALVSDTQYF.

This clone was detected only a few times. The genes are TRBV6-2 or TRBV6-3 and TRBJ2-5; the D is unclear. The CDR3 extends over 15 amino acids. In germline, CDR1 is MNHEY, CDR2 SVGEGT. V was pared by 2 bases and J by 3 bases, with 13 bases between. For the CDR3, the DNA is TGTGCCAGCAGTTACGACGACATGGGTGAAGAGACCCAGTACTTC. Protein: CASSYDDMGEETQYF.

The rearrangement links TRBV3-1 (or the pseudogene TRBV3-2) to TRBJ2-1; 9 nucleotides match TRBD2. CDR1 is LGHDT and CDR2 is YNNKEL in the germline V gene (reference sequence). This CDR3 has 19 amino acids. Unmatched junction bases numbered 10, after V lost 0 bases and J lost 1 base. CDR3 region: CASSQDVRGGLFSYNEQFF. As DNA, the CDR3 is TGTGCCAGCAGCCAAGATGTGCGGGGGGGCCTTTTTTCCTACAATGAGCAGTTCTTC.